This entry features one T cell receptor (beta chain) sequence. The sample belongs to a study of CD8+CD57+ T cells in acquired aplastic anemia. For the study at large: Sorted CD4+ and CD8+ cell DNA averaged about 3 ug.

Profiling that covered TCR beta VDJ and CDR3 relied on genomic DNA as its template. Each CDR3 protein is one row after TCRdb ran MiXCR on the reads. The repertoire holds around 200,000 distinct CDR3 sequences, with under 55% as singletons. The patients chosen for sequencing had shown expansion of CD8+CD57+ cells (detected by flow cytometry). In all patients, the disease was severe acquired aplastic anemia. Trimming cost V 1 base and J 7 bases, with 14 bases left between them. Germline lookup yields CDR1 DFQATT and CDR2 SNEGSKA (reference sequence). This CDR3 comprises 14 residues. This chain links TRBV20-1 with TRBJ1-5; the D gene is possibly TRBD1 (6 bases). Sequenced input: sorted CD4+, CD8+, or CD8+CD57+ T cells (not recorded which) from PBMCs. The sequence came from a human donor with aplastic anemia. The chain's CDR3 is CSARVADSQQPQHF. CDR3 nucleotide sequence: TGCAGTGCTAGAGTCGCGGACAGTCAACAGCCCCAGCATTTT.